This TCR beta chain was documented in a study of cytomegalovirus exposure and HLA in healthy donors. Details on this clone: Antigen unknown.

Primers included in the PCR were 60 Vbeta and 13 Jbeta primers. TCRdb keeps only in-frame clones here, not all; method: immunoSEQ multiplex PCR. Of 150,000 to 200,000 clones detected, about four fifths appear once; the ten largest clones hold roughly 1.1%. This CDR3 spans 14 amino acids. The germline V gene has CDR1 SQVTM and CDR2 ANQGSEA. Trimming pared 0 bases from V and 3 bases from J, leaving 8 bases between. Points from the study as a whole: Cytomegalovirus association was assigned to about 150 TCR beta chains.

Material: PBMCs. This receptor was identified in a woman between 40 and 50 years old in good health and CMV-seronegative. The rearrangement links TRBV29-1 to TRBJ2-2, with TRBD1 as a possible D gene (5 bases). The CDR3 spells CSVEDPGHTGELFF. The CDR3 region has the DNA TGCAGCGTTGAAGACCCAGGGCACACCGGGGAGCTGTTTTTT.